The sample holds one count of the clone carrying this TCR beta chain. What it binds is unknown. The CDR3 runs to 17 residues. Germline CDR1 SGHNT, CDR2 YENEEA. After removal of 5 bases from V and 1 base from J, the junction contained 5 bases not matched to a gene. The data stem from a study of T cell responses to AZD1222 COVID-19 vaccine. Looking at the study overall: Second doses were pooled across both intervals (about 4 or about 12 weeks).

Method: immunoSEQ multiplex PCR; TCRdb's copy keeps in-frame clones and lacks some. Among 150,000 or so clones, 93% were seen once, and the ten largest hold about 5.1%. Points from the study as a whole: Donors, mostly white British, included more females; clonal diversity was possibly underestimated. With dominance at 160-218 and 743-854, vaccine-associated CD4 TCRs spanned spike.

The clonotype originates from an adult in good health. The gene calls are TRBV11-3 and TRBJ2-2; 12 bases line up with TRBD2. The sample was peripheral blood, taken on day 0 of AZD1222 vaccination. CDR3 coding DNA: TGTGCCAGCAGCAACGGACTAGCGGGGTTGAACACCGGGGAGCTGTTTTTT. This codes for CASSNGLAGLNTGELFF.